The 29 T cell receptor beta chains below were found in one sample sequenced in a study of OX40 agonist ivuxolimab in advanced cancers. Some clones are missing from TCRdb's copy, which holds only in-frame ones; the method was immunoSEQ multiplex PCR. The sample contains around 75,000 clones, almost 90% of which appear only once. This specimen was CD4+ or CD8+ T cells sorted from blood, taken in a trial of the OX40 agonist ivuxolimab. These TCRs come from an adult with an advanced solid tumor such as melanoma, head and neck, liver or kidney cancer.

The CDR3 protein is CAENNQPQHF. DNA of the CDR3: TGTGCAGAGAACAATCAGCCCCAGCATTTT. The chain carries TRBV6-8 and TRBJ1-5, with D unclear. This CDR3 is built from 10 residues. CDR1 and CDR2 (germline): MNHGY, SAAAGT.

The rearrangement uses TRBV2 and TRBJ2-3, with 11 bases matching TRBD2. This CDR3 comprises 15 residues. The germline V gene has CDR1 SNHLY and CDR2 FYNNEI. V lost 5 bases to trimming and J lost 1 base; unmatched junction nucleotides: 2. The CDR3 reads CASSKGLAGTDTQYF. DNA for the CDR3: TGTGCCAGCAGTAAGGGACTAGCGGGCACAGATACGCAGTATTTT.

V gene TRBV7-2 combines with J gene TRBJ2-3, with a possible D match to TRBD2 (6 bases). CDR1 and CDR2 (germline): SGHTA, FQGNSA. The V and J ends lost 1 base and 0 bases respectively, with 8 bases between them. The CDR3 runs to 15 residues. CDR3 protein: CASSLVGGSTDTQYF. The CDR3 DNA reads TGTGCCAGCAGCTTAGTGGGAGGAAGCACAGATACGCAGTATTTT.

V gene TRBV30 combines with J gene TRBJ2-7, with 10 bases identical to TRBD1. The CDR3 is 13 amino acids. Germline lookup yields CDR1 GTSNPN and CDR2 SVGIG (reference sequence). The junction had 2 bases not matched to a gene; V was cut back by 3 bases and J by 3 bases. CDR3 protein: CAWRRDRGYEQYF. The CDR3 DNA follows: TGTGCCTGGAGACGGGACAGGGGCTACGAGCAGTACTTC.

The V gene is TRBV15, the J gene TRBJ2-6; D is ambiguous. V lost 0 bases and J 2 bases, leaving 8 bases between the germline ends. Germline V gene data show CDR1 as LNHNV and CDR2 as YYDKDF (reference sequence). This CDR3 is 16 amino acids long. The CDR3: CATSRDLGTGANVLTF. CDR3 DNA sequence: TGTGCCACCAGCAGAGATCTAGGGACTGGGGCCAACGTCCTGACTTTC.

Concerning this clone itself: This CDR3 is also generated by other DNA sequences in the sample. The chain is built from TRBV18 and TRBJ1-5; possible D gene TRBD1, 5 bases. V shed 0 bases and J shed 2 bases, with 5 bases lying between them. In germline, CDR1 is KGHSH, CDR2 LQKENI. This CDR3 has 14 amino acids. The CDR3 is CASSPPGGNQPQHF. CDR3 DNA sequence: TGTGCCAGCTCACCACCGGGGGGCAATCAGCCCCAGCATTTT.

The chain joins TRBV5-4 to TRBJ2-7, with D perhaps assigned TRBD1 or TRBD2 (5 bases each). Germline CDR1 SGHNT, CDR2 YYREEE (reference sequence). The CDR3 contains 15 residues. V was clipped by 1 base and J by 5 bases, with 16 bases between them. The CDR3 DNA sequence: TGTGCCAGCAGCTTGCCCGGGGCGCAGGTGGACGAGCAGTACTTC. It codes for CASSLPGAQVDEQYF.

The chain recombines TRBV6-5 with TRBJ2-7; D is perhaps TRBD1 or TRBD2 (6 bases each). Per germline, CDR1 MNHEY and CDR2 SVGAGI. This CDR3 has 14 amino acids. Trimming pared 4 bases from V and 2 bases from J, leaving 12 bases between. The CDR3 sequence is CASSSGRGPYEQYF. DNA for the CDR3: TGTGCCAGCAGTTCGGGACGGGGGCCCTACGAGCAGTACTTC.

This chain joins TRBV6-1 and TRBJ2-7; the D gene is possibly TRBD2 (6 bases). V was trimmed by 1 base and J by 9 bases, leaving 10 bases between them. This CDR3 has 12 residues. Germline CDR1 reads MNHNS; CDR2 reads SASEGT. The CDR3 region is CASSEVWGGQYF. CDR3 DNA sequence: TGTGCCAGCAGTGAAGTCTGGGGAGGGCAGTACTTC.

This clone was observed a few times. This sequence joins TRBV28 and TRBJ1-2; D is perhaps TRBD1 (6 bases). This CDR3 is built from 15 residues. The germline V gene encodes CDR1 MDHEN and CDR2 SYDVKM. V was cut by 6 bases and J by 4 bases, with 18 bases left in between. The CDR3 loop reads CASRQTGTQGYGYTF. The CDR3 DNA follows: TGTGCCAGCAGGCAAACAGGGACCCAAGGCTATGGCTACACCTTC.

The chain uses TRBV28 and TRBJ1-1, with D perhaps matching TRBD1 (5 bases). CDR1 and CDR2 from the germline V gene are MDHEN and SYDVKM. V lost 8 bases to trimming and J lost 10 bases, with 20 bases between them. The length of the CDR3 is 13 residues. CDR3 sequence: CASRLGTVPGAFF. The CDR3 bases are TGTGCCAGCCGCCTCGGGACGGTTCCCGGAGCTTTCTTT.

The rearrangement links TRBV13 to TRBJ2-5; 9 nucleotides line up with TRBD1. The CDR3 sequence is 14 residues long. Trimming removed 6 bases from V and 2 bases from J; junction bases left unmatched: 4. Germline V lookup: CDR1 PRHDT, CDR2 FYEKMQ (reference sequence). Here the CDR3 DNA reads TGTGCCAGCAGTAGAGACAGGGGGCAAGAGACCCAGTACTTC. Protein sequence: CASSRDRGQETQYF.

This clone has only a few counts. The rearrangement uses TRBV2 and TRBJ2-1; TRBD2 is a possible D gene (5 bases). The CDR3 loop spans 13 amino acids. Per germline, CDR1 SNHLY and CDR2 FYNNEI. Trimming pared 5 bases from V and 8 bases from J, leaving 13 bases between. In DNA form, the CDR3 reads TGTGCCAGCAGTTTGGGAGTCGGCGATGAGCAGTTCTTC. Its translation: CASSLGVGDEQFF.

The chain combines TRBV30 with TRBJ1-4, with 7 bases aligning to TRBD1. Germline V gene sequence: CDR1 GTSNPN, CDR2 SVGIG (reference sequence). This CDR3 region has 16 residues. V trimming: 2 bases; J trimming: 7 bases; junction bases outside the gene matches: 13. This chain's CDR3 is CAWSTDTGARVEKLFF. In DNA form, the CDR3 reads TGTGCCTGGAGTACGGATACAGGGGCGCGGGTTGAAAAACTGTTTTTT.

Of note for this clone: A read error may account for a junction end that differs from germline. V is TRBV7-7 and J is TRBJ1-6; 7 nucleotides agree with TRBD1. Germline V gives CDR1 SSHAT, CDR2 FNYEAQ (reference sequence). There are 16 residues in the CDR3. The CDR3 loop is CASSIQVTGAASPLHF. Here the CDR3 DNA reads TGTGCTAGCAGCATCCAGGTCACAGGGGCGGCTTCACCCCTCCACTTT. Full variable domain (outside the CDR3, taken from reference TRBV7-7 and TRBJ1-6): GAGVSQSPRYKVTKRGQDVTLRCDPISSHATLYWYQQALGQGPEFLTYFNYEAQPDKSGLPSDRFSAERPEGSISTLTIQRTEQRDSAMYRCASSIQVTGAASPLHFGNGTRLTVT.

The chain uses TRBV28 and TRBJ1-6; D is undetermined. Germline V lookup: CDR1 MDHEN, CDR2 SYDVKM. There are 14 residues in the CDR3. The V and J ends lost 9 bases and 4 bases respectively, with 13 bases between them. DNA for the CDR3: TGTGCCAGGGACCGGGCACGGTATAATTCACCCCTCCACTTT. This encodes CARDRARYNSPLHF.

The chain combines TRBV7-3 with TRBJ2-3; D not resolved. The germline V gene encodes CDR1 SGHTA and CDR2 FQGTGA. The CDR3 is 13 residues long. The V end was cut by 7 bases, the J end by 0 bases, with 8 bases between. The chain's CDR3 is CASKLPSTDTQYF. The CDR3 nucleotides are TGTGCCAGCAAACTGCCAAGCACAGATACGCAGTATTTT.

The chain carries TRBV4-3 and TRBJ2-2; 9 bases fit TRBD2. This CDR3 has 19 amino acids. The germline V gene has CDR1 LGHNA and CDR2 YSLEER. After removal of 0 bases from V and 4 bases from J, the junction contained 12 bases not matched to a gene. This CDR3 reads CASSQEAGISGGLTGELFF. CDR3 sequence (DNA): TGCGCCAGCAGCCAAGAGGCCGGGATTAGCGGGGGTCTCACCGGGGAGCTGTTTTTT.

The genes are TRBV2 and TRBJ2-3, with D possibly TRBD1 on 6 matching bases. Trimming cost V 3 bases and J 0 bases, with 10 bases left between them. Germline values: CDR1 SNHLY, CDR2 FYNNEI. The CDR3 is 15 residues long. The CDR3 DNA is TGTGCCAGCAGTGAGTTGCAGGGGAGCACAGATACGCAGTATTTT. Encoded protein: CASSELQGSTDTQYF.

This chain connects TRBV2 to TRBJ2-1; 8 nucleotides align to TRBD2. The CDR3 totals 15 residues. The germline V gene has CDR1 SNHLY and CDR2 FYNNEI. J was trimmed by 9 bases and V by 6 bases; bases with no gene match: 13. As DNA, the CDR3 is TGTGCCAGCAGGCTCATAGGAGGCCGGGGGGGTGAGCAGTTCTTC. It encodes CASRLIGGRGGEQFF.

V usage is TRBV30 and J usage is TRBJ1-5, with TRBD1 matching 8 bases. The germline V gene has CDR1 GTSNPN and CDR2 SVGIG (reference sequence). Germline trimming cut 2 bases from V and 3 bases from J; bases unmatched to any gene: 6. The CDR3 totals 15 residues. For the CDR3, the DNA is TGTGCCTGGAGTCCCGGGGACAGGACCAATCAGCCCCAGCATTTT. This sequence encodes CAWSPGDRTNQPQHF.

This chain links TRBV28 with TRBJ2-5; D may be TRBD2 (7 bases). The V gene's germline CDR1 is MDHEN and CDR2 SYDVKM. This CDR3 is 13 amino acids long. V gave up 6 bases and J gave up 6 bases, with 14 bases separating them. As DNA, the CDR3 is TGTGCCAGCAGCCCGGGGGGCCTAAAGACCCAGTACTTC. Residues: CASSPGGLKTQYF.

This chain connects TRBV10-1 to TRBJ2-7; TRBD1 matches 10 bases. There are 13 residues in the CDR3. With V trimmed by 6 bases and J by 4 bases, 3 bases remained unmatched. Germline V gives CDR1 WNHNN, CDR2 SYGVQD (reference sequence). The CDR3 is CASSLDRGYEQYF. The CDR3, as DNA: TGCGCCAGCAGCCTGGACAGGGGGTACGAGCAGTACTTC.

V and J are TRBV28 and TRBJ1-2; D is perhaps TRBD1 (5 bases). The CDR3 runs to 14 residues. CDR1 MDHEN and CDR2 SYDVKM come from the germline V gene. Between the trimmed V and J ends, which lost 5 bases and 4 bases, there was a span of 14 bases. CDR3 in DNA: TGTGCCAGCAGTCCCTCGGCCGGGGGCTATGGCTACACCTTC. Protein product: CASSPSAGGYGYTF.

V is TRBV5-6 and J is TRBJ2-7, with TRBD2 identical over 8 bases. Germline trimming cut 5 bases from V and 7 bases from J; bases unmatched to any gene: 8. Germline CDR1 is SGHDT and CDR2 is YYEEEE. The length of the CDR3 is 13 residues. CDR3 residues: CASRRIGRGEQYF. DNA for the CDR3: TGTGCCAGCAGGAGGATCGGGAGGGGGGAGCAGTACTTC.

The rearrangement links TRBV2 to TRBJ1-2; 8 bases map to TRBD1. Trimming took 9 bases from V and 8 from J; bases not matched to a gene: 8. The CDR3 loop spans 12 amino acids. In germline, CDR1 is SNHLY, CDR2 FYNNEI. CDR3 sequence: CASVDRVSGYTF. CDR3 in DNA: TGTGCCAGTGTGGACAGGGTGAGCGGCTACACCTTC.

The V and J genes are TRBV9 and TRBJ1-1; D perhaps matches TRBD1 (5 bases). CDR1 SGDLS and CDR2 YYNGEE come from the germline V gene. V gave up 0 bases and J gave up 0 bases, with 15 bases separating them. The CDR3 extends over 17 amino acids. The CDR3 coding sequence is TGTGCCAGCAGCGTAGAGGTCAGGGCGGGGTTGAACACTGAAGCTTTCTTT. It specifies CASSVEVRAGLNTEAFF. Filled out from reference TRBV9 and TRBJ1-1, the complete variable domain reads DSGVTQTPKHLITATGQRVTLRCSPRSGDLSVYWYQQSLDQGLQFLIQYYNGEERAKGNILERFSAQQFPDLHSELNLSSLELGDSALYFCASSVEVRAGLNTEAFFGQGTRLTVV.

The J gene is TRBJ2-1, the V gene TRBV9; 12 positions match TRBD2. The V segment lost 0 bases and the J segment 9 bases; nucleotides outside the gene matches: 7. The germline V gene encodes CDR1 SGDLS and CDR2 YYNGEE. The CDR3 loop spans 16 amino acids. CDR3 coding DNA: TGTGCCAGCAGCGTAGGGGAACTAGCGGGAGGACTTGAGCAGTTCTTC. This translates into CASSVGELAGGLEQFF.

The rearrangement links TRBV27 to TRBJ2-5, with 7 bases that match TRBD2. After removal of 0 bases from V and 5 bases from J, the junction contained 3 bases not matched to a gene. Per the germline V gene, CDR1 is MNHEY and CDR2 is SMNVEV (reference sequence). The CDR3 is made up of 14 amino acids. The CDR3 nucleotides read TGTGCCAGCAGTTTATCGTGGGAGGGGGAGACCCAGTACTTC. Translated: CASSLSWEGETQYF.